Detailed here is one TCR beta chain. Its target is unknown. The record originates from a study of cytomegalovirus exposure and HLA in healthy donors. The overall study: Inside one of the first data releases sat around 85 million unique TCRs taken from HLA-typed donors.

Study-wide points: Testing in vitro showed a few CMV-associated chains specific for CMV antigens. Most TCR beta V segments were productive about 87% or about 30% of the time in an earlier analysis.

V was pared by 8 bases and J by 0 bases, with 6 bases of the junction left unmatched. CDR3 length: 16 residues. Looked up from germline, CDR1 is KGHSH and CDR2 is LQKENI. 13 Jbeta primers and 60 Vbeta primers were used for the PCR. Repertoires were generated with immunoSEQ multiplex PCR, while TCRdb's copy carries only in-frame clones and drops some. The sample has some 130,000 clones, approximately 61% seen once. The TCR was taken from a human donor in good health. The sequencing sample was made of PBMCs. The chain is built from TRBV18 and TRBJ2-3; 12 nucleotides line up with TRBD2. The CDR3 loop reads CASLLAGGTSTDTQYF. Here the CDR3 DNA reads TGTGCCAGCCTACTAGCGGGAGGCACTAGCACAGATACGCAGTATTTT.